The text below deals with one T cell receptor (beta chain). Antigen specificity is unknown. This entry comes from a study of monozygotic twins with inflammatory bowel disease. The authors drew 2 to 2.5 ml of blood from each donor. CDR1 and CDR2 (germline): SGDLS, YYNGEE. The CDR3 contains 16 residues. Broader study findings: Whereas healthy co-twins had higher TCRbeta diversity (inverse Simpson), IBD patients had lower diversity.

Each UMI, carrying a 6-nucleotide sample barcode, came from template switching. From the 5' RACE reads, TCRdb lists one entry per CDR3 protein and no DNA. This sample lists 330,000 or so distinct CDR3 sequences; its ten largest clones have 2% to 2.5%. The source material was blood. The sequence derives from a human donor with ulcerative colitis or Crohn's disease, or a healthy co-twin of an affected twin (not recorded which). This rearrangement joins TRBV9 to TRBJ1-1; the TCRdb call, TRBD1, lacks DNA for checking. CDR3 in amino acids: CASSVGEGVGNTEAFF. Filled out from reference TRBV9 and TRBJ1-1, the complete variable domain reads DSGVTQTPKHLITATGQRVTLRCSPRSGDLSVYWYQQSLDQGLQFLIQYYNGEERAKGNILERFSAQQFPDLHSELNLSSLELGDSALYFCASSVGEGVGNTEAFFGQGTRLTVV.